The entry below gives a single T cell receptor beta chain sequence along with its context. This sample is part of a study of blood T cell repertoires in COVID-19. Germline lookup yields CDR1 SEHNR and CDR2 FQNEAQ (reference sequence). Deletions cut 5 bases from V and 7 bases from J, with 14 bases between. CDR3 length: 13 residues. Repertoires were generated with immunoSEQ multiplex PCR, while TCRdb's copy carries only in-frame clones and drops some. The repertoire holds approximately 320,000 clones, with approximately 85% as singletons. This chain connects TRBV7-9 to TRBJ1-2; TRBD1 is a possible D gene (5 bases). The source material was peripheral blood. This sequence originates from a human donor in a cohort sampled during active COVID-19. The CDR3 DNA reads TGTGCCAGCAGCCAGGACACCATCCCTGGCTACACCTTC. It is translated as CASSQDTIPGYTF.